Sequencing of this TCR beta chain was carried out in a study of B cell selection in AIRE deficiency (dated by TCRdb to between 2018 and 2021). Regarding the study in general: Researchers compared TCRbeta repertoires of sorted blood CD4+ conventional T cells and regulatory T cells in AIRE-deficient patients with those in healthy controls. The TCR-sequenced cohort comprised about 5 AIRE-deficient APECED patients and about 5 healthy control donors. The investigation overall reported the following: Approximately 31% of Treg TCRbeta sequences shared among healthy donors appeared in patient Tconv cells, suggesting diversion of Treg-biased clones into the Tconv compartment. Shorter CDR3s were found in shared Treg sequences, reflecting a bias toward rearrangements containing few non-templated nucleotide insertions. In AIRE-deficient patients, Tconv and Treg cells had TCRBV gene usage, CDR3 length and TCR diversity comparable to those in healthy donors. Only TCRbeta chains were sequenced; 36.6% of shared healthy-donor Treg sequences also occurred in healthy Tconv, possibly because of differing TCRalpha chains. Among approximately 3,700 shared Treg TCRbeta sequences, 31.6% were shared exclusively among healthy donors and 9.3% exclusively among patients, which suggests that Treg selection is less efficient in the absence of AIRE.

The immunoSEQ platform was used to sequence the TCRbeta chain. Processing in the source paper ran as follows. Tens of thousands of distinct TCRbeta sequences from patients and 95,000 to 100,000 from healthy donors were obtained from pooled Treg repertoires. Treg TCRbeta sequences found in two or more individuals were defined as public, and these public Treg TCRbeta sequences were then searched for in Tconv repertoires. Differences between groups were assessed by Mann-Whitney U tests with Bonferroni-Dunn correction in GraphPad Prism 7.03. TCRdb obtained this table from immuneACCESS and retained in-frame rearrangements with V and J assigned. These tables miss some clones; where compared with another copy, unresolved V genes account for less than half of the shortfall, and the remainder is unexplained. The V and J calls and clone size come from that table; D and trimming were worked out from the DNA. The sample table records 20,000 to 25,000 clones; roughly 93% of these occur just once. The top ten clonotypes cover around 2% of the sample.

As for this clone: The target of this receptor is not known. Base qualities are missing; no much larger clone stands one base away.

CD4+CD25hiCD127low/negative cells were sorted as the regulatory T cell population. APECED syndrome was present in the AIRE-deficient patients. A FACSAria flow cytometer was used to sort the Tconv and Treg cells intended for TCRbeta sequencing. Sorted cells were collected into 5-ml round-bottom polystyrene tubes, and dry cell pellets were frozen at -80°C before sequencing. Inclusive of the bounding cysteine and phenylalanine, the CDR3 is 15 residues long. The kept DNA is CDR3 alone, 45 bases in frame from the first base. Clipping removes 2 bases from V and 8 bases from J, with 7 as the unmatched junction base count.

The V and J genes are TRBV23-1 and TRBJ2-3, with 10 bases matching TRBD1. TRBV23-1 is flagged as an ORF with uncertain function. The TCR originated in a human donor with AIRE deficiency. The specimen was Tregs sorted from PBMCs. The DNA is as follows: TGCGCCAGCAGTCAAAAGGGGACAGGGGTAGGTACGCAGTATTTT. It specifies CASSQKGTGVGTQYF.